One TCR beta chain is described in this entry. Germline lookup yields CDR1 SGHVS and CDR2 FQNEAQ. CDR3 size: 14 residues. V lost 2 bases and J lost 5, with 10 bases in between. TCRbeta libraries were built with three rounds of nested PCR, modified from ARM-PCR. MiXCR was run by TCRdb on the multiplex PCR reads, yielding one entry per CDR3 protein. Of tens of thousands of distinct CDR3 sequences in the sample, 65% to 75% were seen once. These data originate in a study of tumor and adjacent non-tumor tissue in lung cancer. The template was RNA from unsorted bulk tissue. The gene calls are TRBV7-8 and TRBJ2-1; the D is unclear. Sequencing was performed on lung tumor tissue. The sequence was collected from a man in his 60s with non-small cell lung cancer. The CDR3 reads CASSLRETNNEQFF. The CDR3 DNA follows: TGTGCCAGCAGCTTAAGGGAAACTAACAATGAGCAGTTCTTC.